The 27 T cell receptor beta chains below were found in one sample sequenced in a study of cytomegalovirus exposure and HLA in healthy donors. Clones were read by immunoSEQ multiplex PCR, and TCRdb kept only the in-frame ones, dropping some. The sample lists over 110,000 clones, around 85% occurring once. The sequenced material came from PBMCs. The receptors derive from a man aged 18 to 29 in good health and CMV-seronegative.

This clone was counted once. The CDR3: CASSQTRGRVDNEQFF. CDR3 bases: TGCGCCAGCAGCCAAACCAGGGGGCGGGTCGACAATGAGCAGTTCTTC. The chain recombines TRBV4-1 with TRBJ2-1; 8 positions match TRBD1. The CDR3 is 16 residues long. Germline lookup yields CDR1 MGHRA and CDR2 YSYEKL. Unmatched junction bases numbered 8, after V lost 2 bases and J lost 5 bases.

The chain recombines TRBV10-1 with TRBJ2-1; 10 positions agree with TRBD2. After removal of 0 bases from V and 3 bases from J, the junction contained 8 bases not matched to a gene. CDR3 size: 18 residues. Germline lookup yields CDR1 WNHNN and CDR2 SYGVQD (reference sequence). This CDR3 reads CASSESEVAGGLYNEQFF. CDR3 sequence (DNA): TGCGCCAGCAGTGAGTCCGAGGTAGCGGGAGGCCTCTACAATGAGCAGTTCTTC.

This chain uses TRBV11-3 with TRBJ2-1; possibly TRBD2 for D (5 bases). The V gene lost 0 bases and the J gene lost 7 bases, with 13 bases spanning the gap. CDR1 is SGHNT, CDR2 YENEEA, per germline. The CDR3 is 15 residues long. The CDR3 loop reads CASSLDPTNTNEQFF. Here the CDR3 DNA reads TGTGCCAGCAGCTTAGATCCGACTAACACGAATGAGCAGTTCTTC.

The chain couples TRBV12-5 to TRBJ1-2, with TRBD1 matching over 7 bases. Germline V gene lookup returns CDR1 LGHNT and CDR2 FRNRAP. V gave up 2 bases and J gave up 6 bases; unmatched junction bases: 6. This CDR3 has 14 amino acids. The CDR3 spells CASGLTGTAHGYTF. The CDR3 DNA reads as TGTGCTAGTGGTTTGACCGGGACAGCCCATGGCTACACCTTC.

This clone has a single count. The V and J genes are TRBV6-5 and TRBJ2-7; 9 bases map to TRBD2. This CDR3 is built from 13 residues. CDR1 and CDR2 (germline): MNHEY, SVGAGI. The junction had 3 bases not matched to a gene; V was cut back by 9 bases and J by 0 bases. CDR3 in amino acids: CASTTSGSYEQYF. The CDR3 DNA reads as TGTGCCAGTACGACTAGCGGCTCCTACGAGCAGTACTTC.

This clone appeared many times. The chain has TRBV19 and TRBJ1-5, with D perhaps matching TRBD1 (6 bases). The CDR3 loop spans 15 amino acids. Trimming stripped 2 bases from V and 4 bases from J, with 12 bases between. Germline V gene lookup returns CDR1 LNHDA and CDR2 SQIVND (reference sequence). The CDR3 reads CASSINGGQNQPQHF. In nucleotides, the CDR3 is TGTGCCAGTAGTATAAATGGGGGCCAAAATCAGCCCCAGCATTTT.

Concerning this clone: The junction shows a germline mismatch at one end, possibly a read error. The rearrangement uses TRBV11-3 and TRBJ2-1; D unresolved. Germline CDR1 is SGHNT and CDR2 is YENEEA. The CDR3 contains 12 residues. CDR3 sequence: CASSLDPLSLVF. The CDR3 DNA reads as TGTGCCAGCAGCTTAGATCCACTTAGTCTGGTCTTC.

The chain is built from TRBV19 and TRBJ1-5; TRBD1 might be the D (5 bases). Trimming stripped 5 bases from V and 7 bases from J, with 9 bases between. This CDR3 has 12 residues. CDR1 is LNHDA, CDR2 SQIVND, per germline (reference sequence). The CDR3 is CASSFGAQPQHF. In DNA form, the CDR3 reads TGTGCCAGTAGTTTTGGGGCGCAGCCCCAGCATTTT.

This clone has only one observation. CDR3 DNA sequence: TGTGCCAGCAGCGGAGACAGGGGCGTGAACACTGAAGCTTTCTTT. This translates into CASSGDRGVNTEAFF. The chain is built from TRBV5-8 and TRBJ1-1, with 8 positions matching TRBD1. J was trimmed by 0 bases and V by 4 bases; bases with no gene match: 5. CDR3 length equals 15 residues. The germline CDR1 and CDR2 sequences are SGHTS and YDEGEE.

The J gene is TRBJ2-1, the V gene TRBV18, with 11 bases lining up with TRBD2. V trimming: 3 bases; J trimming: 8 bases; junction bases outside the gene matches: 12. This CDR3 has 17 residues. The germline V gene encodes CDR1 KGHSH and CDR2 LQKENI. Written as DNA, the CDR3 is TGTGCCAGCTCACCTCTAGCGGGAGGCCCGGTTAGCGATGAGCAGTTCTTC. Translated: CASSPLAGGPVSDEQFF.

The CDR3 DNA follows: TGTGCCAGCATCCTCCAGGGGCAGGCCACAGATACGCAGTATTTT. Translating it yields CASILQGQATDTQYF. V usage is TRBV5-6 and J usage is TRBJ2-3; D may be TRBD1 (6 bases). Germline V gives CDR1 SGHDT, CDR2 YYEEEE. V was cut by 6 bases and J by 2 bases, with 16 bases left in between. CDR3 size: 15 residues. Full variable domain (missing parts from reference TRBV5-6 and TRBJ2-3): DAGVTQSPTHLIKTRGQQVTLRCSPKSGHDTVSWYQQALGQGPQFIFQYYEEEERQRGNFPDRFSGHQFPNYSSELNVNALLLGDSALYLCASILQGQATDTQYFGPGTRLTVL.

The gene calls are TRBV2 and TRBJ2-4, with a possible D match to TRBD1 (7 bases). Germline V gene data show CDR1 as SNHLY and CDR2 as FYNNEI. Trimming took off 7 bases at V and 8 bases at J, with 15 bases between the two ends. The CDR3 runs to 13 residues. Written as DNA, the CDR3 is TGTGCCAGCAAGAGGGGGCGCGGGGACATTCAGTACTTC. Its translation: CASKRGRGDIQYF.

J is TRBJ2-2 and V is TRBV7-6; TRBD1 might be the D (5 bases). V lost 0 bases and J 4 bases, leaving 9 bases between the germline ends. From germline, CDR1 is SGHVS and CDR2 FNYEAQ. The CDR3 spans 15 residues. In nucleotides, the CDR3 is TGTGCCAGCAGCTTAGCCAGGGTTAGCACCGGGGAGCTGTTTTTT. This encodes CASSLARVSTGELFF.

The chain has TRBV28 and TRBJ2-3; D gene ambiguous. The CDR3 is 18 amino acids. Germline V lookup: CDR1 MDHEN, CDR2 SYDVKM. V was pared by 5 bases and J by 1 base, with 22 bases between. For the CDR3, the DNA is TGTGCCAGCAGTCCACCGTCGAGGTCGGCAACCCGCACAGATACGCAGTATTTT. As protein: CASSPPSRSATRTDTQYF.

V gene TRBV6-1 combines with J gene TRBJ1-5, with D possibly matching TRBD1 (5 bases). The V and J ends lost 8 bases and 0 bases respectively, with 14 bases between them. CDR1 MNHNS and CDR2 SASEGT come from the germline V gene. The CDR3 covers 15 residues. CDR3 residues: CASGGELYSNQPQHF. The CDR3 DNA sequence: TGTGCCAGCGGGGGGGAGCTCTATAGCAATCAGCCCCAGCATTTT.

V usage is TRBV2 and J usage is TRBJ2-3; 8 bases map to TRBD2. This CDR3 has 15 residues. Per the germline V gene, CDR1 is SNHLY and CDR2 is FYNNEI. V was clipped by 3 bases and J by 6 bases; unmatched bases: 8. This CDR3 reads CASSEGGGRIDTQYF. The CDR3 region has the DNA TGTGCCAGCAGTGAGGGGGGCGGGAGGATCGATACGCAGTATTTT.

The J gene is TRBJ2-3, the V gene TRBV9, with 8 bases that match TRBD1. CDR1 SGDLS and CDR2 YYNGEE come from the germline V gene. J was trimmed by 1 base and V by 0 bases; bases with no gene match: 7. CDR3 length: 17 amino acids. DNA for the CDR3: TGTGCCAGCAGCGTAGCAGGTTCGACAGGGGGCACAGATACGCAGTATTTT. As protein: CASSVAGSTGGTDTQYF. The complete variable domain, with remaining parts taken from reference TRBV9 and TRBJ2-3, reads DSGVTQTPKHLITATGQRVTLRCSPRSGDLSVYWYQQSLDQGLQFLIQYYNGEERAKGNILERFSAQQFPDLHSELNLSSLELGDSALYFCASSVAGSTGGTDTQYFGPGTRLTVL.

The chain joins TRBV10-3 to TRBJ2-7; 14 bases line up with TRBD2. This CDR3 is 17 amino acids long. Looked up from germline, CDR1 is ENHRY and CDR2 is SYGVKD. Unmatched junction bases numbered 10, after V lost 6 bases and J lost 3 bases. The CDR3 loop reads CAISQTSGRAQLYEQYF. The CDR3 DNA is TGTGCCATCAGCCAGACTAGCGGGAGGGCCCAACTCTACGAGCAGTACTTC.

This chain links TRBV10-3 with TRBJ2-5; 9 bases are shared with TRBD2. The V gene end was trimmed by 2 bases and the J gene end by 2 bases; junction bases not matched to a gene: 6. The V gene's germline CDR1 is ENHRY and CDR2 SYGVKD. The CDR3 runs to 16 residues. The CDR3 DNA reads as TGTGCCATCAGTGAGGTAGCGGGGGCACTGCAAGAGACCCAGTACTTC. This sequence encodes CAISEVAGALQETQYF.

The V and J genes are TRBV6-5 and TRBJ2-7; a possible D gene is TRBD1 (5 bases). Trimming removed 4 bases at V and 5 bases at J, with 9 bases between. Germline-derived CDR1 and CDR2 are MNHEY and SVGAGI. The CDR3 extends over 12 amino acids. The chain's CDR3 is CASSLKGDEQYF. The CDR3 coding sequence is TGTGCCAGCAGTTTAAAAGGGGACGAGCAGTACTTC.

This chain links TRBV14 with TRBJ1-1; D gene uncertain. V dropped 6 bases and J dropped 1 base, with 9 bases sitting between them. Germline loops: CDR1 SGHDN, CDR2 FVKESK. This CDR3 has 13 residues. The CDR3 DNA reads TGTGCCAGCAGTCCACACCAGAACACTGAAGCTTTCTTT. Residues: CASSPHQNTEAFF.

On this clone: Different DNA sequences within this sample yield the same CDR3. This chain links TRBV30 with TRBJ2-1; no clear D. Per germline, CDR1 GTSNPN and CDR2 SVGIG (reference sequence). Trimming left V 5 bases short and J 8 bases short, with 10 bases between. The length of the CDR3 is 11 residues. The CDR3: CAWSGVDEQFF. The CDR3, as DNA: TGTGCCTGGTCGGGTGTGGATGAGCAGTTCTTC.

CDR3: CASRGLAGNTGELFF. The CDR3 DNA follows: TGCGCCAGCAGGGGACTAGCGGGGAACACCGGGGAGCTGTTTTTT. This chain links TRBV4-1 with TRBJ2-2; 12 bases are a match to TRBD2. The CDR3 has 15 amino acids. The ends lost 6 bases at V and 1 base at J; junction bases unmatched: 0. CDR1 and CDR2 from the germline V gene are MGHRA and YSYEKL.

The J gene is TRBJ2-3, the V gene TRBV25-1; maybe TRBD2 (5 bases). The CDR3 is 16 residues long. Trimming removed 0 bases at V and 2 bases at J, with 12 bases between. Germline values: CDR1 MGHDK, CDR2 SYGVNS. The chain's CDR3 is CASSEYKAGVTDTQYF. CDR3 coding DNA: TGTGCCAGCAGTGAATATAAGGCGGGCGTCACAGATACGCAGTATTTT.

The gene calls are TRBV11-3 and TRBJ2-7, with 14 positions matching TRBD2. CDR1 is SGHNT and CDR2 is YENEEA in the germline V gene. The CDR3 consists of 17 residues. After removal of 7 bases from V and 2 bases from J, the junction contained 10 bases not matched to a gene. As DNA, the CDR3 is TGTGCCAGCACTGTCACGGGACTAGCGGGAGATGCCTACGAGCAGTACTTC. Amino acid sequence: CASTVTGLAGDAYEQYF.

V is TRBV6-6 and J is TRBJ2-1; possible D gene TRBD2, 5 bases. V gave up 7 bases and J gave up 7 bases, with 11 bases separating them. This CDR3 region has 12 residues. The germline gives CDR1 MNHNY, CDR2 SVGAGI (reference sequence). In DNA, the CDR3 is TGTGCCAGCACCCCGGGGTCGAATGAGCAGTTCTTC. Its translation is CASTPGSNEQFF.

The chain uses TRBV4-2 and TRBJ1-5; 7 nucleotides align to TRBD1. Germline CDR1 and CDR2: LGHNA and YNFKEQ. The CDR3 length is 15 residues. The trim removed 5 bases at V and 1 base at J, leaving 5 bases unmatched. CDR3 region: CASSEGAESNQPQHF. For the CDR3, the DNA is TGTGCCAGCAGCGAGGGGGCAGAGAGCAATCAGCCCCAGCATTTT.